Listed below are T cell receptor beta chains from one sample, sequenced in a study of T cells in Graves' hyperthyroidism and ophthalmopathy. Via MiXCR, TCRdb re-called the multiplex PCR reads, giving one row per CDR3 protein. The data contain approximately 690,000 distinct CDR3 sequences, about 14% of them singletons. Sample: blood. The receptors stem from a woman in her fifties or sixties with Graves' ophthalmopathy. CDR3s include the opening cysteine and the closing phenylalanine or tryptophan. Fields, in order: V gene, clone size, J gene, D gene, CDR3 DNA, CDR3 protein. A D gene is named only where the DNA matches it firmly. Some rows mark clone size as missing; the rest say once, few, many or name a class of expanded clone.

V gene: TRBV5-8; clone size: many; J gene: TRBJ1-1; D gene: TRBD1; CDR3 DNA: TGTGCCAGCAGCCCAACTCAGGGGGTGAACACTGAAGCTTTCTTT; CDR3 protein: CASSPTQGVNTEAFF
V gene: TRBV3-1; clone size: many; J gene: TRBJ2-7; D gene: .; CDR3 DNA: TGTGCCAGCAGCCAAGCTCTCTGGAGGCCCTACGAGCAGTACTTC; CDR3 protein: CASSQALWRPYEQYF
V gene: TRBV27; clone size: .; J gene: TRBJ2-3; D gene: TRBD2; CDR3 DNA: TGTGCCAGCAGTCTCACCACCAACCACAGGACTAGCGGGTCGTCCACAGATACGCAGTATTTT; CDR3 protein: CASSLTTNHRTSGSSTDTQYF
V gene: TRBV7-8; clone size: many; J gene: TRBJ2-3; D gene: .; CDR3 DNA: TGTGCCAGCAGCTTACGCGTGGGACGAGAAGATACGCAGTATTTT; CDR3 protein: CASSLRVGREDTQYF
V gene: TRBV2; clone size: many; J gene: TRBJ2-7; D gene: .; CDR3 DNA: TGTGCCAGCGCGGACCCAGGGTTTCGGGGATCCGAGCAGTACTTC; CDR3 protein: CASADPGFRGSEQYF
V gene: TRBV19; clone size: few; J gene: TRBJ2-7; D gene: .; CDR3 DNA: TGTGCCAGTAGTCCTAGCTCCGGGTCGGACGAGCAGTACTTC; CDR3 protein: CASSPSSGSDEQYF
V gene: TRBV7-8; clone size: many; J gene: TRBJ1-1; D gene: .; CDR3 DNA: TGTGCCAGCAGCTTAGCTTTTGGGGAGCGGGGGCTGGGGAACACTGAAGCTTTCTTT; CDR3 protein: CASSLAFGERGLGNTEAFF
V gene: TRBV12-5; clone size: many; J gene: TRBJ1-1; D gene: .; CDR3 DNA: TGTGCTAGTGGTGCGGGACCCAACTTACGTGAAGCTTTCTTT; CDR3 protein: CASGAGPNLREAFF
V gene: TRBV5-1; clone size: many; J gene: TRBJ1-1; D gene: .; CDR3 DNA: TGCGCCAGCAGCGTCCTCAGGGCGGTGAACACTGAAGCTTTCTTT; CDR3 protein: CASSVLRAVNTEAFF
V gene: TRBV7-2; clone size: many; J gene: TRBJ2-3; D gene: .; CDR3 DNA: TGTGCCAGCAGCGTGGGGGGTCTGACAGATACGCAGTATTTT; CDR3 protein: CASSVGGLTDTQYF
V gene: TRBV11-2; clone size: .; J gene: TRBJ1-5; D gene: .; CDR3 DNA: TGTGCCAGCAGCTTCGCTTTGAATCAGCCCCAGCATTTT; CDR3 protein: CASSFALNQPQHF
V gene: TRBV7-8; clone size: many; J gene: TRBJ2-3; D gene: .; CDR3 DNA: TGTGCCAGCAGCCCTCGAAGGGGATTTATCTATAGCACAGATACGCAGTATTTT; CDR3 protein: CASSPRRGFIYSTDTQYF
V gene: TRBV20-1; clone size: few; J gene: TRBJ2-7; D gene: TRBD2; CDR3 DNA: TGCAGTGCTAGTGGACTAGCGGGAGGATACGAGCAGTACTTC; CDR3 protein: CSASGLAGGYEQYF
V gene: TRBV15; clone size: .; J gene: TRBJ2-5; D gene: .; CDR3 DNA: TGTGCCACCAGCAGGGCGGCGGGAATCGGAGAGACCCAGTACTTC; CDR3 protein: CATSRAAGIGETQYF
V gene: TRBV12-3/TRBV12-4; clone size: many; J gene: TRBJ2-3; D gene: .; CDR3 DNA: TGTGCCAGCAGTGAAGTCAAAGATACGCAGTATTTT; CDR3 protein: CASSEVKDTQYF
V gene: TRBV19; clone size: few; J gene: TRBJ1-5; D gene: .; CDR3 DNA: TGTGTCAGTAGTATAAGCGGGGGGGGCAATCAGCCCCAGCATTTT; CDR3 protein: CVSSISGGGNQPQHF
V gene: TRBV6-1; clone size: .; J gene: TRBJ1-2; D gene: .; CDR3 DNA: TGTGCCAACAGTCAAAGGCCGGGGGCGGGCTACACCTTC; CDR3 protein: CANSQRPGAGYTF
V gene: TRBV4-2; clone size: .; J gene: TRBJ2-7; D gene: .; CDR3 DNA: TGTGCCAGCAGCCAATCGATTAGCGGAACAGGCTACGAGCAGTACTTC; CDR3 protein: CASSQSISGTGYEQYF
V gene: TRBV12-3/TRBV12-4; clone size: few; J gene: TRBJ2-2; D gene: .; CDR3 DNA: TGTGCCAGCAGTCCGAGGGGGCTGTTTTTT; CDR3 protein: CASSPRGLFF
V gene: TRBV3-1; clone size: many; J gene: TRBJ1-5; D gene: .; CDR3 DNA: TGTGCCAGCAGCCAACAGGATAGCAATCAGCCCCAGCATTTT; CDR3 protein: CASSQQDSNQPQHF
V gene: TRBV24-1; clone size: many; J gene: TRBJ2-1; D gene: TRBD2; CDR3 DNA: TGTGCCACCAGTGATTCTCGCGGGACTAACACTTACAATGAGCAGTTCTTC; CDR3 protein: CATSDSRGTNTYNEQFF
V gene: TRBV19; clone size: .; J gene: TRBJ1-2; D gene: TRBD1; CDR3 DNA: TGTGCCAGTAGTCGGACAGGTATCGCTGGCTACACCTTC; CDR3 protein: CASSRTGIAGYTF
V gene: TRBV28; clone size: many; J gene: TRBJ2-1; D gene: TRBD1; CDR3 DNA: TGTGCCACCTCACCTCACAGGGGATCATACAATGAGCAGTTCTTC; CDR3 protein: CATSPHRGSYNEQFF
V gene: TRBV20-1; clone size: many; J gene: TRBJ2-7; D gene: .; CDR3 DNA: TGCAGTGCTAGAGCGGGCTCGCTCAGATCCTACGAGCAGTACTTC; CDR3 protein: CSARAGSLRSYEQYF
V gene: TRBV12-3/TRBV12-4; clone size: many; J gene: TRBJ2-7; D gene: .; CDR3 DNA: TGTGCCAGCAGAGAGACAGGTTTCGAGCAGTACTTC; CDR3 protein: CASRETGFEQYF
V gene: TRBV4-2; clone size: few; J gene: TRBJ2-7; D gene: TRBD2; CDR3 DNA: TGTGCCAGCGGGACTAGTTGGGACGAGCAGTACTTC; CDR3 protein: CASGTSWDEQYF
V gene: TRBV29-1; clone size: many; J gene: TRBJ2-5; D gene: .; CDR3 DNA: TGCAGCGTTGAGGGGAGGCAAGAGACCCAGTACTTC; CDR3 protein: CSVEGRQETQYF
V gene: TRBV20-1; clone size: many; J gene: TRBJ2-7; D gene: .; CDR3 DNA: TGCAGTGCTAGTACGGCGGTGGAGGAGTACTTC; CDR3 protein: CSASTAVEEYF
V gene: TRBV4-3; clone size: few; J gene: TRBJ1-3; D gene: .; CDR3 DNA: TGCGCCAGCAGCCAAGATGTAAGCTACTCTGGAAACACCATATATTTT; CDR3 protein: CASSQDVSYSGNTIYF
V gene: TRBV24-1; clone size: many; J gene: TRBJ2-1; D gene: .; CDR3 DNA: TGTGCCACCAGTGATTTTTCGCGGGAATCCTACAATGAGCAGTTCTTC; CDR3 protein: CATSDFSRESYNEQFF
V gene: TRBV7-6; clone size: .; J gene: TRBJ2-2; D gene: .; CDR3 DNA: TGTGCCAGCAGCTTAGGGGGGAAGTGGGGGAACACCGGGGAGCTGTTTTTT; CDR3 protein: CASSLGGKWGNTGELFF
V gene: TRBV7-2; clone size: many; J gene: TRBJ2-7; D gene: TRBD2; CDR3 DNA: TGTGCCAGCAGCCAATCGACTGGGACTAGCGGATTAGACGAGCAGTACTTC; CDR3 protein: CASSQSTGTSGLDEQYF
V gene: TRBV19; clone size: many; J gene: TRBJ1-5; D gene: TRBD1; CDR3 DNA: TGTGCCAGTAATGTCGGGACAGGGACTCTCCAGCCCCAGCATTTT; CDR3 protein: CASNVGTGTLQPQHF
V gene: TRBV7-3; clone size: many; J gene: TRBJ1-1; D gene: .; CDR3 DNA: TGTGCCAGCAGCCCCGGACACGCGAACACTGAAGTTTTCTTT; CDR3 protein: CASSPGHANTEVFF
V gene: TRBV7-2; clone size: many; J gene: TRBJ1-2; D gene: .; CDR3 DNA: TGTGCCAGCAGCTTAGTGGCAGGGGAGGCTAACTATGGCTACACCTTC; CDR3 protein: CASSLVAGEANYGYTF
V gene: TRBV7-9; clone size: few; J gene: TRBJ2-7; D gene: .; CDR3 DNA: TGTGCCAGCAGTATAGCCTCGAGCTCCTACGAGCAGTACTTC; CDR3 protein: CASSIASSSYEQYF
V gene: TRBV28; clone size: many; J gene: TRBJ2-1; D gene: TRBD1; CDR3 DNA: TGTGCCAGCAGTCGGCCGGGACAGGAATACAATGAGCAGTTCTTC; CDR3 protein: CASSRPGQEYNEQFF
V gene: TRBV29-1; clone size: few; J gene: TRBJ2-7; D gene: .; CDR3 DNA: TGCAGCGGGAGCAGGGATGTGGGATACGAGCAGTACTTC; CDR3 protein: CSGSRDVGYEQYF
V gene: TRBV19; clone size: .; J gene: TRBJ2-5; D gene: TRBD2; CDR3 DNA: TGTGCCAGTAGTACCCTCGGGCTAGCGGGAGACGAGACCCAGTACTTC; CDR3 protein: CASSTLGLAGDETQYF
V gene: TRBV6-6; clone size: many; J gene: TRBJ1-6; D gene: .; CDR3 DNA: TGTGCCAGCAGTTACTCGGCCACCTGGAGCTCCTATAATTCACCCCTCCACTTT; CDR3 protein: CASSYSATWSSYNSPLHF
V gene: TRBV29-1; clone size: many; J gene: TRBJ2-5; D gene: TRBD1; CDR3 DNA: TGCAGCGCTCGGGACAGCCAAGAGACCCAGTACTTC; CDR3 protein: CSARDSQETQYF
V gene: TRBV6-5; clone size: .; J gene: TRBJ2-5; D gene: .; CDR3 DNA: TGTGCCAGCAGTTACTGGAGCCAAGAGACCCAGTACTTC; CDR3 protein: CASSYWSQETQYF
V gene: TRBV11-1; clone size: many; J gene: TRBJ2-1; D gene: TRBD2; CDR3 DNA: TGTGCCAGCAGCCTGCTAGCGGGAGCGTACAATGAGCAGTTCTTC; CDR3 protein: CASSLLAGAYNEQFF
V gene: TRBV13; clone size: many; J gene: TRBJ1-2; D gene: .; CDR3 DNA: TGTGCCAGCAGCTTACCAGGGGTTGGCTATGGCTACACCTTC; CDR3 protein: CASSLPGVGYGYTF
V gene: TRBV7-9; clone size: many; J gene: TRBJ1-2; D gene: .; CDR3 DNA: TGTGCCAGCAGCTTAGCTTGGGGCGGGTCATATGGCTACACCTTC; CDR3 protein: CASSLAWGGSYGYTF
V gene: TRBV27; clone size: .; J gene: TRBJ1-3; D gene: .; CDR3 DNA: TGTGCCAGCAGTTTTGGGCGAGGAAACACCATATATTTT; CDR3 protein: CASSFGRGNTIYF
V gene: TRBV20-1; clone size: many; J gene: TRBJ2-7; D gene: .; CDR3 DNA: TGCAGTGCTTACGGAACTAGTCGAGGCTCCTACGAGCAGTACTTC; CDR3 protein: CSAYGTSRGSYEQYF
V gene: TRBV7-2; clone size: many; J gene: TRBJ2-3; D gene: .; CDR3 DNA: TGTGCCAGCAGCTGGGCCCTCAGCACAGATACGCAGTATTTT; CDR3 protein: CASSWALSTDTQYF
V gene: TRBV14; clone size: .; J gene: TRBJ1-6; D gene: TRBD1; CDR3 DNA: TGTGCCAGCAGCCTATTCGGACAGGGGGATTCACCCCTCCACTTT; CDR3 protein: CASSLFGQGDSPLHF